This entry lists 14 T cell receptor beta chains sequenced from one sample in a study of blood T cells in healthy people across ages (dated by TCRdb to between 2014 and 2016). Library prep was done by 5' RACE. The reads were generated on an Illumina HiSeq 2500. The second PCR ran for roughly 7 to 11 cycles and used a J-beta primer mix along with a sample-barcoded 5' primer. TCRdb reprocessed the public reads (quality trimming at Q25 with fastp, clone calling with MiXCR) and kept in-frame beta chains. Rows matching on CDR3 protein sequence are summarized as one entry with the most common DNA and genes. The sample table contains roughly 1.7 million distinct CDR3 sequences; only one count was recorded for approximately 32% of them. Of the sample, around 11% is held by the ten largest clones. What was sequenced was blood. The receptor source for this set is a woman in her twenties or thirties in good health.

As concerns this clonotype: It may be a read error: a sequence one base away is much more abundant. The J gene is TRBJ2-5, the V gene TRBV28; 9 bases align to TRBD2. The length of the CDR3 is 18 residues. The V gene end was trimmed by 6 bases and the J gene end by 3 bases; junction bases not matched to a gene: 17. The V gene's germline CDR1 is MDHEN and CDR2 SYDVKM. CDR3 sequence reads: CASRPKSGRPMGKETQYF. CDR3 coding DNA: TGTGCCAGCAGACCCAAAAGCGGGAGGCCGATGGGGAAAGAGACCCAGTACTTC.

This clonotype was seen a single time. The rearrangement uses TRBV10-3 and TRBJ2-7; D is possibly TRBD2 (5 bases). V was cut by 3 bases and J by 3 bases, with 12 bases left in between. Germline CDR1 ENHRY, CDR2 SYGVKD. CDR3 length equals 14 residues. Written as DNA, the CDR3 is TGTGCCATCAGTGAAGCGGCTAGAGGCTACGAGCAGTACTTC. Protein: CAISEAARGYEQYF.

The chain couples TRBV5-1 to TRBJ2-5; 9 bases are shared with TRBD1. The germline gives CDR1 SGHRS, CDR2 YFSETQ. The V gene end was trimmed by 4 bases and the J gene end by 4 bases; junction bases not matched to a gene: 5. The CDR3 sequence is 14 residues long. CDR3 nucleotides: TGCGCCAGCAGCCGGGACAGGGACCGAGAGACCCAGTACTTC. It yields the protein CASSRDRDRETQYF.

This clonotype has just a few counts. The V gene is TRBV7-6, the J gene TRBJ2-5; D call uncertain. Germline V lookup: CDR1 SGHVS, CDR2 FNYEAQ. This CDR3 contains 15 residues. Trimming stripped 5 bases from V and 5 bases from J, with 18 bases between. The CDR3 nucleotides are TGTGCCAGCAGCCCGGACGTGGTTCAGAGGGAGACCCAGTACTTC. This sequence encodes CASSPDVVQRETQYF.

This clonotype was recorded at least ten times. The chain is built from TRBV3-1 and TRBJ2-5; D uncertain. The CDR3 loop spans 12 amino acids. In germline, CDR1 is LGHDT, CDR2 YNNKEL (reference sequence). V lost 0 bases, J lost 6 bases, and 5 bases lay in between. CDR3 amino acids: CASSQDRQTQYF. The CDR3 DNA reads TGTGCCAGCAGCCAAGATCGGCAGACCCAGTACTTC.

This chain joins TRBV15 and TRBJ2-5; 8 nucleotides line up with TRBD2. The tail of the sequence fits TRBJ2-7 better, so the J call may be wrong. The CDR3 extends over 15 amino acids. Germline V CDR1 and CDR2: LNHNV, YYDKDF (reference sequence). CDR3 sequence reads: CATKSGGLRGDEQYF. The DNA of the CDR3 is TGTGCCACCAAAAGCGGGGGCCTTAGGGGCGACGAGCAGTACTTC.

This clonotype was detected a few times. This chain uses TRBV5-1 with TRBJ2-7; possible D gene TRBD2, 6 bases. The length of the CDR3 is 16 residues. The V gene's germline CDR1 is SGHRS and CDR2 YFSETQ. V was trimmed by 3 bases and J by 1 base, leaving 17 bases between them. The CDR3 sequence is CASSWGLRGYSYEQYF. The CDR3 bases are TGCGCCAGCAGCTGGGGCTTGCGGGGCTATTCCTACGAGCAGTACTTC.

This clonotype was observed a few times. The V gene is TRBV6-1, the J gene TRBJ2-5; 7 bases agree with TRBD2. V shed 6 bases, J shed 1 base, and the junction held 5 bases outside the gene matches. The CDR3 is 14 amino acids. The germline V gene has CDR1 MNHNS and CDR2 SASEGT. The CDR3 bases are TGTGCCAGCAGCCTAACTAGCGCCCAAGAGACCCAGTACTTC. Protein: CASSLTSAQETQYF.

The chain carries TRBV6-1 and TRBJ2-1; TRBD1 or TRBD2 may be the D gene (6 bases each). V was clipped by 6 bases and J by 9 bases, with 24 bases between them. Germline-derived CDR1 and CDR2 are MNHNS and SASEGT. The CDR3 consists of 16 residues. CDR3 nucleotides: TGTGCCAGCAGCGGGATTAGCGTCCGAGGGGGAGGTGAGCAGTTCTTC. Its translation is CASSGISVRGGGEQFF.

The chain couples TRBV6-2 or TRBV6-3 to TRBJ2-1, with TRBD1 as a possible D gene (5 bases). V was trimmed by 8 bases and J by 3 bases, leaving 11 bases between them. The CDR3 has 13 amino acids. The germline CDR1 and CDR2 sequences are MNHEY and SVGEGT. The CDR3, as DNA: TGTGCCAGCGAAGGGGCGATCTACAATGAGCAGTTCTTC. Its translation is CASEGAIYNEQFF.

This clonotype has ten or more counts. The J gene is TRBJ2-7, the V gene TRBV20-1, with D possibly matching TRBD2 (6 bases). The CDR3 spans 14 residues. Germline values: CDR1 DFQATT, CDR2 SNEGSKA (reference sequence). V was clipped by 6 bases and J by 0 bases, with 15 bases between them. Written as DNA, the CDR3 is TGCAGTGCAGCCCGGGACTTCCACTCCTACGAGCAGTACTTC. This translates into CSAARDFHSYEQYF.

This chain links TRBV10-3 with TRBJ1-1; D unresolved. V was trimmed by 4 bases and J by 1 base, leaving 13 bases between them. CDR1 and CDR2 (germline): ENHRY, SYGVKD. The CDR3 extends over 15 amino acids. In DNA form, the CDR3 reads TGTGCCATCAGTGGAGACCCCATCGGGAACACTGAAGCTTTCTTT. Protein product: CAISGDPIGNTEAFF.

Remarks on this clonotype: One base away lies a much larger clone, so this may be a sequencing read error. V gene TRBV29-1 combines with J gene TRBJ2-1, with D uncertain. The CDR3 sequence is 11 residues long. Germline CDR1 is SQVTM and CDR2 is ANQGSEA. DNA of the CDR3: TGCAGCGTTCAAGTCTACAATAAGCAGTTCTTC. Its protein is CSVQVYNKQFF.

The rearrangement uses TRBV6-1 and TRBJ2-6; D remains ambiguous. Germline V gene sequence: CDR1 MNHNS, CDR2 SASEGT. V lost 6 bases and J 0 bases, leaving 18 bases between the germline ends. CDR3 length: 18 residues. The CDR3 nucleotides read TGTGCCAGCAGCCTTCGGAACAGTGCTATCTCTGGGGCCAACGTCCTGACTTTC. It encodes CASSLRNSAISGANVLTF.